This T cell receptor (beta chain) was sequenced in a study of blood T cell repertoires in COVID-19. About the research overall: Nucleic acid was either cDNA or gDNA, and it came from T cells, B-cell-depleted T cells, or PBMCs.

Original handling: From reference gene primer amplification, estimates of nucleated cell counts were derived. The assay was immunoSEQ multiplex PCR, and TCRdb's table has in-frame clones only and misses some. D and trimming were read from the DNA, whereas the V and J calls and clone size are those reported in that table. The sample holds approximately 65,000 clones, 60% to 85% seen once. Germline CDR1 KGHSH, CDR2 LQKENI. This CDR3 has 15 amino acids. The junction had 3 bases not matched to a gene; V was cut back by 0 bases and J by 3 bases. This receptor was taken from a human donor in a cohort sampled during active COVID-19. The J gene is TRBJ2-7, the V gene TRBV18, with TRBD1 identical over 9 bases. Sequencing used peripheral blood. The CDR3 DNA reads as TGTGCCAGCTCACCACCGGCGGGACAGGGCTACGAGCAGTACTTC. Protein sequence: CASSPPAGQGYEQYF.